This T cell receptor beta chain was identified in a study of pediatric ulcerative colitis (dated 2019 in TCRdb). Background for the entire study: Pancolitis was present in 6 to 8 ulcerative colitis patients and left-sided colitis in two, and histology consistent with ulcerative colitis was found in all of these patients. By Pediatric Ulcerative Colitis Activity Index, a couple of patients had mild disease, four had moderate disease and three had acute severe colitis. Fewer than 10 newly diagnosed, treatment-naive pediatric ulcerative colitis patients and a few non-IBD control children each provided paired blood and rectal samples. The study at large found these results: A couple of rectal CDR3 clonotypes turned up in every ulcerative colitis patient but in none of the controls. Because the repertoires came from total lymphocyte DNA, rare subsets such as regulatory T cells may have patterns that are not reflected. For technical reasons, substantially fewer templates were yielded by the blood samples of a couple of patients, and these blood samples were excluded from blood-rectal overlap analysis. Features of the rectal repertoire distinguished controls, mild-moderate colitis patients and acute severe colitis patients, and in acute severe colitis rectal diversity was lower because of clonal expansions. With only a handful of individuals, the healthy control group was small. Compared with controls, ulcerative colitis patients showed significantly higher autologous blood-rectal clonal overlap, a finding that suggests increased T cell trafficking to inflamed tissue.

From cysteine to phenylalanine, the CDR3 is 15 amino acids long. Here the CDR3 DNA is all that survives: 45 bases in frame from base 1. For CDR1 and CDR2, the germline V gene lists SGHTA and FQGTGA. Clipping removes 5 bases from V and 7 bases from J, with 8 as the unmatched junction base count. Worth noting for this clone: Its target antigen remains unknown. It has no much larger one-base neighbor in the sample; base qualities were not kept.

Before the diagnostic colonoscopy, none of the ulcerative colitis patients had been given immunosuppressive medication. Blood was sampled at the time of the colonoscopy. The Wizard kit (Promega) was used to extract genomic DNA from both blood and intestinal samples. Using the immunoSEQ TRB Survey service, rearranged CDR3 beta regions were amplified from genomic DNA with multiplex V and J primers. To keep depth equal across samples, survey-level sequencing depth of up to 500,000 reads per sample was applied. The libraries were purified and pooled, then sequenced using Illumina technology. Processing in the source paper ran as follows. Productive clonality, sample overlap, pairwise scatters, CDR3 beta length, V/D/J gene usage and productiveness were all assessed with the immunoSEQ online tools. Calculated diversity was the number of unique rearrangements divided by total templates times 100; Shannon and Simpson indices were also computed. Principal component analysis used the R prcomp function and ggbiplot package on Z-score normalized data. Morisita's index was used to quantify the clonal overlap between blood and rectum within each subject. TCRdb provides this immuneACCESS table in a form limited to in-frame rearrangements. Some clones are lacking; in checked studies, under half of them reflect an unresolved V gene, and why the rest are absent is not known. That table supplies the V and J calls and clone size; D and trimming were determined from the DNA. The sample table records approximately 10,000 clones; 80% to 90% of these occur just once. Clones ranked in the top ten supply 6.5% to 9% of the sample.

The source material was blood. The chain is encoded by TRBV7-3 joined to TRBJ2-1; 10 junctional bases match TRBD2. This receptor was identified in a girl aged 10 to 17 with moderate ulcerative colitis. This receptor carries the CDR3 CASSPLAGVDNEQFF. The DNA sequence is TGTGCCAGCAGCCCTCTAGCGGGGGTAGATAATGAGCAGTTCTTC.